This is a list of T cell receptor beta chains from one sample in a study of shared clonotypes between healthy human individuals. Clones were read by immunoSEQ multiplex PCR, and TCRdb kept only the in-frame ones, dropping some. The sample yields about 580,000 clones, 95% to 98% seen once. Sample: naive CD8+ T cells sorted from blood. These receptors were taken from a man aged 25 to 40 in good health. Both conserved end residues are part of each CDR3. A D gene is named only where the DNA matches it firmly. A row's size may be missing; if present it is once, few, many or a size class.

CASSLLAGPAEAFF TGTGCCAGCAGTTTATTGGCAGGCCCTGCTGAAGCTTTCTTT - - TRBJ1-1 14 TRBV27
CASSKGGTERSYEQYF TGTGCCAGCAGCAAAGGAGGGACAGAGAGATCCTACGAGCAGTACTTC once - TRBJ2-7 16 TRBV21-1
CASRTDTQYF TGTGCCAGCAGAACAGATACGCAGTATTTT - - TRBJ2-3 10 TRBV7-9
CASSLTSAVSYEQYF TGCGCCAGCAGCTTGACTAGCGCGGTCTCCTACGAGCAGTACTTC - TRBD2 TRBJ2-7 15 TRBV5-1
CSVALMRGEQFF TGCAGCGTTGCCCTGATGCGTGGTGAGCAGTTCTTC - - TRBJ2-1 12 TRBV29-1
CASSPPGMNTEAFF TGTGCCAGCAGCCCGCCTGGGATGAACACTGAAGCTTTCTTT - - TRBJ1-1 14 TRBV7-9
CASKGSSYNEQFF TGTGCCAGCAAGGGGAGCTCCTACAATGAGCAGTTCTTC - - TRBJ2-1 13 TRBV27
CASSLAGGHGTEAFF TGTGCCAGCAGCTTAGCGGGAGGGCACGGCACTGAAGCTTTCTTT - - TRBJ1-1 15 TRBV7-6
CASSYLEETEAFF TGTGCCAGCAGTTACTTGGAGGAAACTGAAGCTTTCTTT - - TRBJ1-1 13 TRBV6-5
CASREGQGVETQYF TGTGCCAGCAGAGAGGGACAGGGGGTGGAGACCCAGTACTTC - TRBD1 TRBJ2-5 14 TRBV11-2
CASSVYEGATYEQYF TGTGCCAGCAGTGTCTATGAGGGGGCCACCTACGAGCAGTACTTC - TRBD1 TRBJ2-7 15 TRBV2
CASSLRSGHYPNLDEKLFF TGCGCCAGCAGCCTACGCTCGGGACACTATCCAAATCTCGATGAAAAACTGTTTTTT once - TRBJ1-4 19 TRBV4-3
CASSLAGAGQNYGYTF TGTGCCAGCAGTTTGGCGGGGGCAGGGCAGAACTATGGCTACACCTTC once - TRBJ1-2 16 TRBV27
CASSVTSGRGTGELFF TGTGCCAGCAGTGTAACTAGCGGGAGAGGCACCGGGGAGCTGTTTTTT - TRBD2 TRBJ2-2 16 TRBV27
CSVLTGGSSSYGYTF TGCAGCGTACTGACAGGGGGCTCTAGTAGCTATGGCTACACCTTC once TRBD1 TRBJ1-2 15 TRBV29-1
CAISDPGQGAGEKLFF TGTGCCATCAGTGACCCCGGACAGGGGGCAGGAGAAAAACTGTTTTTT - TRBD1 TRBJ1-4 16 TRBV10-3
CASSQGLAGDPLTYNEQFF TGCGCCAGCAGCCAGGGACTAGCGGGGGACCCCTTAACCTACAATGAGCAGTTCTTC - TRBD2 TRBJ2-1 19 TRBV4-1
CASSLLDRGDPGANVLTF TGTGCCAGCAGCTTATTGGACAGGGGGGACCCTGGGGCCAACGTCCTGACTTTC - TRBD1 TRBJ2-6 18 TRBV7-3
CASSYDRSQPQHF TGTGCCAGCAGTTATGACAGGAGTCAGCCCCAGCATTTT - - TRBJ1-5 13 TRBV5-6
CASRLTDYPLQGEQFF TGTGCCAGCAGGTTAACTGACTACCCCCTACAAGGTGAGCAGTTCTTC - - TRBJ2-1 16 TRBV5-6
CASSLANSGGMSAFF TGTGCCAGCAGCTTAGCGAATTCAGGGGGAATGAGTGCTTTCTTT - TRBD1 TRBJ1-1 15 TRBV7-9
CASRDTGSSYEQYF TGTGCCAGCAGAGATACAGGGAGCTCCTACGAGCAGTACTTC - - TRBJ2-7 14 TRBV27
CASYPGTGFTGELFF TGTGCCAGCTACCCCGGGACAGGGTTCACCGGGGAGCTGTTTTTT - TRBD1 TRBJ2-2 15 TRBV9
CASSLGTGGDEQYF TGTGCCAGCAGCCTGGGGACAGGGGGGGACGAGCAGTACTTC - TRBD1 TRBJ2-7 14 TRBV2
CSVTQQGYSGELFF TGCAGCGTAACACAACAGGGGTACTCCGGGGAGCTGTTTTTT - TRBD1 TRBJ2-2 14 TRBV29-1
CASSLIHPSYEQYF TGTGCCAGCAGCCTAATACATCCCTCCTACGAGCAGTACTTC - - TRBJ2-7 14 TRBV7-2
CASSGGLAGVNEQYF TGTGCCAGCAGTGGGGGACTAGCGGGAGTAAACGAGCAGTACTTC - TRBD2 TRBJ2-7 15 TRBV27